Listed here are 4 T cell receptor beta chains from one sample, sequenced in a study of T cells in Graves' hyperthyroidism and ophthalmopathy. Amplified TCR beta CDR3 regions came from RNA transcripts. The primer set for the first-round RT-PCR of the TCR CDR3 was HTBI. MiXCR was run by TCRdb on the multiplex PCR reads, yielding one entry per CDR3 protein. In the table there are about 520,000 distinct CDR3 sequences, around 22% of which are singletons. The sequenced sample consisted of blood. The receptor source for this set is a woman in her twenties or thirties with Graves' ophthalmopathy.

This clonotype was seen many times. Here the CDR3 reads CASRDPDLRTGTNTEAFF. The DNA of the CDR3 is TGTGCCAGCAGGGACCCCGATTTAAGGACAGGGACGAACACTGAAGCTTTCTTT. The chain uses TRBV6-4 and TRBJ1-1; 8 positions match TRBD1. Germline CDR1 reads MRHNA; CDR2 reads SNTAGT. V lost 6 bases to trimming and J lost 1 base; unmatched junction nucleotides: 16. The CDR3 contains 18 residues.

The table lists this clonotype with many counts. The J gene is TRBJ1-6, the V gene TRBV6-5, with 8 positions matching TRBD1. Germline values: CDR1 MNHEY, CDR2 SVGAGI. CDR3 size: 18 residues. The V gene end was trimmed by 2 bases and the J gene end by 6 bases; junction bases not matched to a gene: 12. The CDR3 spells CASSYLTLGTGFNSPLHF. The CDR3 region has the DNA TGTGCCAGCAGTTACCTGACCCTTGGGACAGGTTTTAATTCACCCCTCCACTTT.

This clonotype showed up many times. The J gene is TRBJ2-2, the V gene TRBV12-3 or TRBV12-4, with D possibly matching TRBD1 (5 bases). The CDR3 is 13 amino acids. V lost 7 bases and J lost 2, with 8 bases in between. The CDR3 here is CASTDRNTGELFF. The CDR3, as DNA: TGTGCCAGCACTGACAGAAACACCGGGGAGCTGTTTTTT.

Many counts were recorded for this clonotype. The chain employs TRBV6-5 and TRBJ1-1; D gene ambiguous. Trimming stripped 0 bases from V and 2 bases from J, with 7 bases between. This CDR3 comprises 14 residues. Looked up from germline, CDR1 is MNHEY and CDR2 is SVGAGI. CDR3 nucleotide sequence: TGTGCCAGCAGTTACTCGAACGGAAACACTGAAGCTTTCTTT. Protein sequence: CASSYSNGNTEAFF.